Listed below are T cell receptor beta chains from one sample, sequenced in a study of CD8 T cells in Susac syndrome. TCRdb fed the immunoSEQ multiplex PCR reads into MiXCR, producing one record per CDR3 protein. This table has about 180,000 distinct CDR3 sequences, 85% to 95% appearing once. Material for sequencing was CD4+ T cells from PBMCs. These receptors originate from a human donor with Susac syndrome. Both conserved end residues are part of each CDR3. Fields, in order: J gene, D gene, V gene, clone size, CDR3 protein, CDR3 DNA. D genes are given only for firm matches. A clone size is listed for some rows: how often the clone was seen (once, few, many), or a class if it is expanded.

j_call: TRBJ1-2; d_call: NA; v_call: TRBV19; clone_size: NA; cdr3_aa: CATATRVRPGYTF; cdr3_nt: TGTGCTACCGCGACCAGGGTTCGCCCTGGCTACACCTTC
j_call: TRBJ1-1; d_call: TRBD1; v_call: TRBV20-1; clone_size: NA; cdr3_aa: CSAQQGDTEAFF; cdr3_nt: TGCAGTGCTCAACAGGGGGACACTGAAGCTTTCTTT
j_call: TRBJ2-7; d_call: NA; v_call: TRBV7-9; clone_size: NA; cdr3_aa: CASSLTVSEQYF; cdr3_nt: TGTGCCAGCAGCTTAACGGTCAGCGAGCAGTACTTC
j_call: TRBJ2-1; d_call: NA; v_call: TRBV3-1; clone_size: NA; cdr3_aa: CASSQVGRVVYNEQFF; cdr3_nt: TGTGCCAGCAGCCAAGTTGGTAGGGTAGTCTACAATGAGCAGTTCTTC
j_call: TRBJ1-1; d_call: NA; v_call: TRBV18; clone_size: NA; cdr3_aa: CASSPFGTGLATEAFF; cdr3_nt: TGTGCCAGCTCACCATTCGGTACCGGGCTTGCCACTGAAGCTTTCTTT
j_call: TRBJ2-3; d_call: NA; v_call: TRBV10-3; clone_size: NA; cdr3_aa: CAISDPQKTDTQYF; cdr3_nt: TGTGCCATCAGTGACCCACAGAAAACAGATACGCAGTATTTT
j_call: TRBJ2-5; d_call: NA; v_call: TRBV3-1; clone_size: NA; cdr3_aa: CASSQGAGVQETQYF; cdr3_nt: TGTGCCAGCAGCCAAGGGGCAGGGGTACAAGAGACCCAGTACTTC
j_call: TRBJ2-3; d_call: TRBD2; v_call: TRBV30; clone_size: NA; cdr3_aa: CAWSFSGGPVDTQYF; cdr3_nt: TGTGCCTGGAGCTTTAGCGGGGGGCCCGTGGATACGCAGTATTTT
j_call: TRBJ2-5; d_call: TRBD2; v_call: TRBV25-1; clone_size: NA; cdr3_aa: CASSVGSGGHPKETQYF; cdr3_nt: TGTGCCAGCAGTGTGGGTAGCGGGGGACATCCGAAAGAGACCCAGTACTTC
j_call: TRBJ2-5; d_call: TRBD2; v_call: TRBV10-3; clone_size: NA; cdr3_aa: CATGLADSETQYF; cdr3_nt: TGTGCCACGGGACTAGCTGACTCGGAGACCCAGTACTTC
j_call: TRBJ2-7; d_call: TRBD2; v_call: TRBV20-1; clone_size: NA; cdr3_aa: CSASDGRDYEQYF; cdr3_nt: TGCAGTGCTTCGGACGGGAGGGACTACGAGCAGTACTTC
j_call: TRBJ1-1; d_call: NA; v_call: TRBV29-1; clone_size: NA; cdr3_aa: CSVASTGTEAFF; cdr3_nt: TGCAGCGTCGCCTCGACGGGGACTGAAGCTTTCTTT
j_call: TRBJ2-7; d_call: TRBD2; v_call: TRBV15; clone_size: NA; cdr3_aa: CATGLAGGYEQYF; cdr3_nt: TGTGCCACCGGGCTAGCGGGGGGCTACGAGCAGTACTTC
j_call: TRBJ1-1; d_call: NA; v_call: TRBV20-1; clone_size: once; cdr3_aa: CSASPTVNTEAFF; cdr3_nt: TGCAGTGCTAGCCCCACAGTGAACACTGAAGCTTTCTTT
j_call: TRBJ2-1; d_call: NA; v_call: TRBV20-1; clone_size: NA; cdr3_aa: CSARVADSYNEQFF; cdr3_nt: TGCAGTGCTAGAGTGGCGGACTCCTACAATGAGCAGTTCTTC
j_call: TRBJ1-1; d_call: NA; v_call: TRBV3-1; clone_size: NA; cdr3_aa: CASSQAGGGKTEAFF; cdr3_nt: TGTGCCAGCAGCCAAGCTGGAGGAGGGAAGACTGAAGCTTTCTTT
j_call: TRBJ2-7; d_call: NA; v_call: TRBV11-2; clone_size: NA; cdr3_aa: CASSLTGDEQYF; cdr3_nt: TGTGCCAGCAGCTTAACGGGTGACGAGCAGTACTTC
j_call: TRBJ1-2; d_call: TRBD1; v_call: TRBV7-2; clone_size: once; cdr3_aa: CASSLSLGGTGGYTF; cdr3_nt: TGTGCCAGCAGCTTAAGTCTGGGAGGGACAGGCGGCTACACCTTC
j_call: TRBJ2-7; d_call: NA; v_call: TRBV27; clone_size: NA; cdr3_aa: CASSLQDGSYEQYF; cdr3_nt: TGTGCCAGCAGTCTCCAGGACGGTTCCTACGAGCAGTACTTC
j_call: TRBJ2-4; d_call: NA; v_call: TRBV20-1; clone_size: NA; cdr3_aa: CSVKAGSLAKNIQYF; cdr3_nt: TGCAGTGTTAAGGCTGGCAGTTTAGCCAAAAACATTCAGTACTTC
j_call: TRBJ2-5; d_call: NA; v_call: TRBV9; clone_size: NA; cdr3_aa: CASSVTGTEGGTQYF; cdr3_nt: TGTGCCAGCAGCGTAACCGGGACCGAAGGTGGGACCCAGTACTTC
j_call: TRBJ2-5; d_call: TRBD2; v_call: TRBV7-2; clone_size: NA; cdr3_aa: CASSWGGVETQYF; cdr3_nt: TGTGCCAGCAGCTGGGGGGGGGTCGAGACCCAGTACTTC
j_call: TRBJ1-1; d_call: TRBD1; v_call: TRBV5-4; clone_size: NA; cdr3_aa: CASSLNTGGNTEAFF; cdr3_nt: TGTGCCAGCAGCTTGAATACAGGGGGGAACACTGAAGCTTTCTTT
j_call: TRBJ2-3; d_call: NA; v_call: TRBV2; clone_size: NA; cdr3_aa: CASRAEAADTQYF; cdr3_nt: TGTGCCAGCAGAGCGGAAGCGGCAGATACGCAGTATTTT
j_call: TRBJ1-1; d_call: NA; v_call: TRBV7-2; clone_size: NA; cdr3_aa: CASSSGMIGGTEAFF; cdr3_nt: TGTGCCAGCAGTTCAGGGATGATTGGGGGCACTGAAGCTTTCTTT
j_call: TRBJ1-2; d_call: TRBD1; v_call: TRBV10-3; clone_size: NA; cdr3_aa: CAISLDRDGGYTF; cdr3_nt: TGTGCCATCAGTTTGGACAGGGATGGTGGCTACACCTTC
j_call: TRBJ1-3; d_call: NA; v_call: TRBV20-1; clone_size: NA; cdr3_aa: CSVLKQVGNTIYF; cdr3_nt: TGCAGTGTCCTTAAGCAGGTTGGAAACACCATATATTTT
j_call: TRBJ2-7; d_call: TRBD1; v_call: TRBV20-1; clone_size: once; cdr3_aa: CSARVPWGQGQYEQYF; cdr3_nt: TGCAGTGCTAGAGTGCCGTGGGGACAGGGACAATACGAGCAGTACTTC
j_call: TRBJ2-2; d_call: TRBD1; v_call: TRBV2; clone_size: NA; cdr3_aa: CASSGDRAGELFF; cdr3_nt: TGTGCCAGCAGTGGGGACAGGGCCGGGGAGCTGTTTTTT
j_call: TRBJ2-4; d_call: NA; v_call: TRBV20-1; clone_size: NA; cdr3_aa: CSAPTSLAKNIQYF; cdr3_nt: TGCAGTGCCCCTACTTCTCTAGCCAAAAACATTCAGTACTTC
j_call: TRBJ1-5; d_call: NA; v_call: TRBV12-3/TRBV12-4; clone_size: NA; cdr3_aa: CASTPSGVSNQPQHF; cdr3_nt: TGTGCCAGCACCCCCTCGGGCGTGAGCAATCAGCCCCAGCATTTT
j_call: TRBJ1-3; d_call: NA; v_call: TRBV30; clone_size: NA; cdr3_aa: CAWSGRAGSSGNTIYF; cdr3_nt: TGTGCCTGGAGTGGGAGGGCAGGGAGCTCTGGAAACACCATATATTTT
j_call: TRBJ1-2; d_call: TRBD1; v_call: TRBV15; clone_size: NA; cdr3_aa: CATSRDGTGEGYTF; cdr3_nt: TGTGCCACCAGCAGAGATGGGACAGGGGAGGGCTACACCTTC
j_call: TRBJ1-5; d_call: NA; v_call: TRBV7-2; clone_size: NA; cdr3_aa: CASSLGNSNQPQHF; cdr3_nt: TGTGCCAGCAGCTTAGGGAATTCAAATCAGCCCCAGCATTTT
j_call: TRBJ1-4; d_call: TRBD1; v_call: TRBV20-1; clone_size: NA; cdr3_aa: CSARDPNKTGRRKLFF; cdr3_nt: TGCAGTGCTAGAGATCCCAACAAGACAGGGCGGAGAAAACTGTTTTTT
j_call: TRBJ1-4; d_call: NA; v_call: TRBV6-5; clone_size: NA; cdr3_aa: CASSYSLVAANEKLFF; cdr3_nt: TGTGCCAGCAGTTACTCGTTGGTCGCGGCTAATGAAAAACTGTTTTTT
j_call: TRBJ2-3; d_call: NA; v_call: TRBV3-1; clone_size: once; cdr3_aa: CASSQVTRDTQYF; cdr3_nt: TGTGCCAGCAGCCAAGTAACGCGGGATACGCAGTATTTT
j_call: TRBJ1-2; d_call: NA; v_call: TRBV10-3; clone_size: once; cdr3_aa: CAISERGDGYTF; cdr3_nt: TGTGCCATCAGTGAGAGAGGCGATGGCTACACCTTC
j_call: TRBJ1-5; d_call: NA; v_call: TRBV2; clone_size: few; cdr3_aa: CASSDERQQPQHF; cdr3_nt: TGTGCCAGCAGTGATGAGAGACAACAGCCCCAGCATTTT
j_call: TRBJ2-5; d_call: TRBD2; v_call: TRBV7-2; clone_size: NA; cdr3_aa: CASSLRGGARETQYF; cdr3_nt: TGTGCCAGCAGCTTACGGGGGGGGGCCAGGGAGACCCAGTACTTC
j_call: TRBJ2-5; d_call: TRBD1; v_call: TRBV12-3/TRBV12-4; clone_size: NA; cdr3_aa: CASSQLRQGKETQYF; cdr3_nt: TGTGCCAGCAGTCAATTACGACAGGGAAAAGAGACCCAGTACTTC
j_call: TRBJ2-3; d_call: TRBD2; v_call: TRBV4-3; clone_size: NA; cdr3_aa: CASSQEWVAGGFIPSDTQYF; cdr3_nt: TGCGCCAGCAGCCAAGAATGGGTAGCGGGGGGCTTTATTCCATCCGATACGCAGTATTTT
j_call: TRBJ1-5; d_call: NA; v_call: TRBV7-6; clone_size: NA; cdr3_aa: CASSSGTDPNQPQHF; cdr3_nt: TGTGCCAGCAGCTCAGGAACAGATCCCAATCAGCCCCAGCATTTT
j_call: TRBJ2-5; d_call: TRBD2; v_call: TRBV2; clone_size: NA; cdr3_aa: CASSEREGRTLRGTQYF; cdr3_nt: TGTGCCAGCAGTGAAAGGGAGGGACGGACCCTACGTGGGACCCAGTACTTC
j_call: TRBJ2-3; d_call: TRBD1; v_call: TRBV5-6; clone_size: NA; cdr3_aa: CASSLEAGGGTDTQYF; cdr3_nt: TGTGCCAGCAGCTTGGAGGCAGGGGGAGGCACAGATACGCAGTATTTT
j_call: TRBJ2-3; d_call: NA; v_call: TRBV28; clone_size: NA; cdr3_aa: CASSLTYTQYF; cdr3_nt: TGTGCCAGCAGTTTGACTTATACGCAGTATTTT
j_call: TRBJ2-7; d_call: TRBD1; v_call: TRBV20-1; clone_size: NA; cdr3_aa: CSLGGRVSYEQYF; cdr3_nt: TGCAGCTTAGGGGGCAGGGTATCCTACGAGCAGTACTTC
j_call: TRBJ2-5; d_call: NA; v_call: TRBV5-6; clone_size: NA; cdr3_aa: CASSLLSRQETQYF; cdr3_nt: TGTGCCAGCAGCTTGCTTTCCCGGCAAGAGACCCAGTACTTC
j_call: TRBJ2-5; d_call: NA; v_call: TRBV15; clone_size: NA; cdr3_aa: CATSRDRGGWDQETQYF; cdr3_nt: TGTGCCACCAGCAGAGATCGAGGCGGGTGGGACCAAGAGACCCAGTACTTC
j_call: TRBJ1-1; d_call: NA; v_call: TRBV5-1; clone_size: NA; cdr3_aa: CASSPRTPNTEAFF; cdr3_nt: TGCGCCAGCAGCCCCCGGACACCGAACACTGAAGCTTTCTTT
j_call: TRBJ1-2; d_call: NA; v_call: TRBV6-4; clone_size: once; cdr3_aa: CASSDSQEVGLDGYTF; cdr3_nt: TGTGCCAGCAGTGACAGCCAAGAGGTGGGATTGGATGGCTACACCTTC
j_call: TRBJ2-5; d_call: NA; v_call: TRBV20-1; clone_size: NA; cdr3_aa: CSAAGGADQETQYF; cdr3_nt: TGCAGTGCCGCCGGCGGGGCGGACCAAGAGACCCAGTACTTC
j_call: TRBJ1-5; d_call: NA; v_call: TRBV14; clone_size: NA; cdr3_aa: CASSVRPQHF; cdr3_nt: TGTGCCAGCAGCGTCCGACCCCAGCATTTT
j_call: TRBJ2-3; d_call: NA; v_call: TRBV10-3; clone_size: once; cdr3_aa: CAIRDGPTDTQYF; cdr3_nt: TGTGCCATCAGGGACGGACCCACAGATACGCAGTATTTT
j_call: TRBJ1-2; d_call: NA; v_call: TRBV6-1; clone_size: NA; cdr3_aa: CASSDPSRKVNYGYTF; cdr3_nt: TGTGCCAGCAGTGACCCCTCCCGAAAAGTGAACTATGGCTACACCTTC
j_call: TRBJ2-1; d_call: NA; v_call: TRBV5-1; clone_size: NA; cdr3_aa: CASMVGGLSYNEQFF; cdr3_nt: TGCGCCAGCATGGTGGGGGGTTTATCCTACAATGAGCAGTTCTTC
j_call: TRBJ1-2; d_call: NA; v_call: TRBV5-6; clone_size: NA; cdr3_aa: CASSPDRSRGYTF; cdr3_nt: TGTGCCAGCAGCCCGGACAGATCGCGTGGCTACACCTTC
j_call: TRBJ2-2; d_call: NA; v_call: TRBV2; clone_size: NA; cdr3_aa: CASRANTRANTGELFF; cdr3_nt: TGTGCCAGCAGGGCCAACACACGTGCGAACACCGGGGAGCTGTTTTTT
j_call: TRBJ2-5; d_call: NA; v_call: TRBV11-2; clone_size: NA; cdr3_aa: CASGHQSLNRETQYF; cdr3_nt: TGTGCCAGCGGCCACCAATCACTGAACCGGGAGACCCAGTACTTC